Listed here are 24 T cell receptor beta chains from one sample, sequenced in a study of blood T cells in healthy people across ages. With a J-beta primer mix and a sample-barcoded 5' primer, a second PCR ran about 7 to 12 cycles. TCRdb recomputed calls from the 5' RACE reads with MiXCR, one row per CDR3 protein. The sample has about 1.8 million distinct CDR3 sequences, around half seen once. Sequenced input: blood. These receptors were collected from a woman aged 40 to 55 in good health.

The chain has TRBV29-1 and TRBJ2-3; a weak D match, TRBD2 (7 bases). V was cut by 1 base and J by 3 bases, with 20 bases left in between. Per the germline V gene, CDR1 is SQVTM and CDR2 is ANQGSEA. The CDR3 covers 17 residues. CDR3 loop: CSVEVAVGGAATDTQYF. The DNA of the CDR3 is TGCAGCGTTGAAGTAGCAGTAGGGGGGGCTGCGACAGATACGCAGTATTTT.

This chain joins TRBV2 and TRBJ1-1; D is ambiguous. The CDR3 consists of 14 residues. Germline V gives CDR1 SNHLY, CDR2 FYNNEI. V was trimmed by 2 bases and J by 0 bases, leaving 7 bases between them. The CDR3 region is CASSETAVNTEAFF. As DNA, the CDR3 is TGTGCCAGCAGTGAAACCGCAGTGAACACTGAAGCTTTCTTT.

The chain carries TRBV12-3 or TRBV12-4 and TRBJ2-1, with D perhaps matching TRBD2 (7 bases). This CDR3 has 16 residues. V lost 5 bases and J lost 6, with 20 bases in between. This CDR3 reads CASSGGLGLDLNEQFF. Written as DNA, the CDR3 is TGTGCCAGCAGTGGGGGCCTTGGACTAGACCTCAATGAGCAGTTCTTC.

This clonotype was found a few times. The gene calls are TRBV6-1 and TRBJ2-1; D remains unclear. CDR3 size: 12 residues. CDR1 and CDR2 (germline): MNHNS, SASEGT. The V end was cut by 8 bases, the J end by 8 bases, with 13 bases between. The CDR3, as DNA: TGTGCCAGCTCGGCCCTCCGGGATGAGCAGTTCTTC. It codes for CASSALRDEQFF.

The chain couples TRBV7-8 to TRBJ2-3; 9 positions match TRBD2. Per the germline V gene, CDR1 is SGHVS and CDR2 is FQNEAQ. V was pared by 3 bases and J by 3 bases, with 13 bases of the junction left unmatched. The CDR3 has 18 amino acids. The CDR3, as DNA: TGTGCCAGCAGCTTCTCTAAAGCGGGGGGTCTTTGGACAGATACGCAGTATTTT. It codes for CASSFSKAGGLWTDTQYF. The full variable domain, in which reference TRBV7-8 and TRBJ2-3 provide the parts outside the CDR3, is GAGVSQSPRYKVAKRGQDVALRCDPISGHVSLFWYQQALGQGPEFLTYFQNEAQLDKSGLPSDRFFAERPEGSVSTLKIQRTQQEDSAVYLCASSFSKAGGLWTDTQYFGPGTRLTVL.

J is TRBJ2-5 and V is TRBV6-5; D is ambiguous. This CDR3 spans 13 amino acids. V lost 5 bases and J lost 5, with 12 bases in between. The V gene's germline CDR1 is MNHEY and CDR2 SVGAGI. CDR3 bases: TGTGCCAGCAGTGATTCGCCCCGGGAGACCCAGTACTTC. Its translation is CASSDSPRETQYF.

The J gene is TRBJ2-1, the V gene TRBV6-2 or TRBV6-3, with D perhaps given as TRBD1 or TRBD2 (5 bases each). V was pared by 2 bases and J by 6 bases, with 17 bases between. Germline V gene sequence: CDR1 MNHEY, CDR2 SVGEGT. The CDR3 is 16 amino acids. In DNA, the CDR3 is TGTGCCAGCAGTTACCGTATTGGGACGAGAGGCAATGAGCAGTTCTTC. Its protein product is CASSYRIGTRGNEQFF.

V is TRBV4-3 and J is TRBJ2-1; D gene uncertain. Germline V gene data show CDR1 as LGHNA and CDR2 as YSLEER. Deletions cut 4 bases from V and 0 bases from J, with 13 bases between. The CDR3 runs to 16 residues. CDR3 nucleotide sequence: TGCGCCAGCAGCCGGGCCCTTCAGAGCTCCTACAATGAGCAGTTCTTC. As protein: CASSRALQSSYNEQFF.

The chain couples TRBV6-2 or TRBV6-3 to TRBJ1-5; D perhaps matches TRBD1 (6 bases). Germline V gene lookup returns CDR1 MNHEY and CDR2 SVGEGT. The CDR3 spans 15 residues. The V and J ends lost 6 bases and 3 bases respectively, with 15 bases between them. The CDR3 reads CASRQGWKDNQPQHF. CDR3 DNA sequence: TGTGCCAGCAGACAGGGATGGAAAGACAATCAGCCCCAGCATTTT.

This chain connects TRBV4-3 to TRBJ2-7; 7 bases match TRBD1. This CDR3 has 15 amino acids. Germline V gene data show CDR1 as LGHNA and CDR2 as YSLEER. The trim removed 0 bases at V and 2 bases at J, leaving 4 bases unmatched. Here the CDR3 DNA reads TGCGCCAGCAGCCAAGATTTCCAGGGGGCCTACGAGCAGTACTTC. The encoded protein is CASSQDFQGAYEQYF.

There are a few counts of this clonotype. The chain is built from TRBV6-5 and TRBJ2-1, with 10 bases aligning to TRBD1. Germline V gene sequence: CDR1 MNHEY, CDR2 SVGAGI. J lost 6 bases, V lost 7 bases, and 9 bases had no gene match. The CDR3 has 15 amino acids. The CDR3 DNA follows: TGTGCCAGCAAAATGACCGGGACAGGGGTCAATGAGCAGTTCTTC. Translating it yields CASKMTGTGVNEQFF.

This CDR3 reads CSVVRDSGDTEAFF. The CDR3 coding sequence is TGCAGCGTTGTTCGGGACAGCGGGGACACTGAAGCTTTCTTT. The chain recombines TRBV29-1 with TRBJ1-1; TRBD1 agrees at 7 bases. The CDR3 is made up of 14 amino acids. CDR1 and CDR2 from the germline V gene are SQVTM and ANQGSEA. V lost 4 bases to trimming and J lost 3 bases; unmatched junction nucleotides: 8.

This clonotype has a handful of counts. In DNA form, the CDR3 reads TGTGCCAGCAGGCCCAGGGGGACTGGGTCCTACAATGAGCAGTTCTTC. Encoded protein: CASRPRGTGSYNEQFF. This chain joins TRBV7-9 and TRBJ2-1, with D perhaps matching TRBD1 (7 bases). The CDR3 is 16 residues long. Germline CDR1 is SEHNR and CDR2 is FQNEAQ (reference sequence). The V and J ends lost 6 bases and 1 base respectively, with 16 bases between them.

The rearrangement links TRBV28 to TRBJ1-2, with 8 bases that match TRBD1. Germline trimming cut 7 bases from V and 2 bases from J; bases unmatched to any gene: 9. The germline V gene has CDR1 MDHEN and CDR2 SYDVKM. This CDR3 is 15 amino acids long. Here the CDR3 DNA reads TGTGCCAGCACCCCTCGGACAGGGCTAAACTATGGCTACACCTTC. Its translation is CASTPRTGLNYGYTF.

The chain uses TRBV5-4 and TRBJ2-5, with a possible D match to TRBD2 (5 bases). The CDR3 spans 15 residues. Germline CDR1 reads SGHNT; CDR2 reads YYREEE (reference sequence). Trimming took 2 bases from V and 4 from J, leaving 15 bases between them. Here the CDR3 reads CASSFPAGGLETQYF. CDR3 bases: TGTGCCAGCAGCTTTCCCGCAGGAGGACTAGAGACCCAGTACTTC.

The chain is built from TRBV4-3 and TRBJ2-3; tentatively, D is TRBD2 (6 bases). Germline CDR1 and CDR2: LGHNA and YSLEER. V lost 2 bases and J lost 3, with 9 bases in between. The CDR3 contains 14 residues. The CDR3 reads CASSQRLETDTQYF. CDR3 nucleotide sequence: TGCGCCAGCAGCCAACGACTAGAAACAGATACGCAGTATTTT.

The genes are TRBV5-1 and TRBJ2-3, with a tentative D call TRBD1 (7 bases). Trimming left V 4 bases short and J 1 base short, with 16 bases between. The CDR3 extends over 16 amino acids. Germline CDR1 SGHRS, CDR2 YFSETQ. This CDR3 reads CASSPGDRIRTDTQYF. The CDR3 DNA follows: TGCGCCAGCAGCCCGGGGGACAGAATACGCACAGATACGCAGTATTTT.

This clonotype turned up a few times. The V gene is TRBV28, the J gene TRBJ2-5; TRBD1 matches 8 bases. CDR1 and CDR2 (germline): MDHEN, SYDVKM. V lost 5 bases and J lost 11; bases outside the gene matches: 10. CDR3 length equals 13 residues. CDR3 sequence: CASSPLGDRMQYF. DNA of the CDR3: TGTGCCAGCAGTCCTTTAGGGGACAGGATGCAGTACTTC.

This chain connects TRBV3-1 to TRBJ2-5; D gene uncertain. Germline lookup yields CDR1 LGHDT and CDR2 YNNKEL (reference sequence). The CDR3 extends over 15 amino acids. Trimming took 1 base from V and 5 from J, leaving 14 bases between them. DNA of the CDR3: TGTGCCAGCAGCCAAGGTGCCCTCTCTCACGAGACCCAGTACTTC. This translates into CASSQGALSHETQYF.

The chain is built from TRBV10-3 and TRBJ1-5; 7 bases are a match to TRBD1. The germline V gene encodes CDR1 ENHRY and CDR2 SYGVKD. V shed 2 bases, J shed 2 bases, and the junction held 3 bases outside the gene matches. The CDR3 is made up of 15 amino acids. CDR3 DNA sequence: TGTGCCATCAGTGAGCCTGGGACAGGCAATCAGCCCCAGCATTTT. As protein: CAISEPGTGNQPQHF.

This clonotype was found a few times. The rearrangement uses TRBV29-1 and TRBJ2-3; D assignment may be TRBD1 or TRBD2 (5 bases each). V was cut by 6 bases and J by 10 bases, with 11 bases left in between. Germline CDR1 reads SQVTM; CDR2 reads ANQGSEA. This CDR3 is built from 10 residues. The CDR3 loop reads CSVEVGAQYF. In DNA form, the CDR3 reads TGCAGCGTCGAGGTGGGGGCGCAGTATTTT.

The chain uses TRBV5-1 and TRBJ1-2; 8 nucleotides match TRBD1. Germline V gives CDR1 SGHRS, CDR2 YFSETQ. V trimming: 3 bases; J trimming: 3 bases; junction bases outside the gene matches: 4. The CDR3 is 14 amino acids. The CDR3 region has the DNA TGCGCCAGCAGCTCCGAGGGACAGGACTATGGCTACACCTTC. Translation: CASSSEGQDYGYTF.

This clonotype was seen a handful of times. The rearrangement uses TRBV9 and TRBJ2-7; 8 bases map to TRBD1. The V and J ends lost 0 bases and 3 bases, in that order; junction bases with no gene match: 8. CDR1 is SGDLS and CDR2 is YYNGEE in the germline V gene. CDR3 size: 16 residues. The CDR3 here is CASSVGPGQVIYEQYF. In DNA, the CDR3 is TGTGCCAGCAGCGTAGGGCCGGGACAGGTCATCTACGAGCAGTACTTC. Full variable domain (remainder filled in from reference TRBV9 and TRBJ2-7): DSGVTQTPKHLITATGQRVTLRCSPRSGDLSVYWYQQSLDQGLQFLIQYYNGEERAKGNILERFSAQQFPDLHSELNLSSLELGDSALYFCASSVGPGQVIYEQYFGPGTRLTVT.

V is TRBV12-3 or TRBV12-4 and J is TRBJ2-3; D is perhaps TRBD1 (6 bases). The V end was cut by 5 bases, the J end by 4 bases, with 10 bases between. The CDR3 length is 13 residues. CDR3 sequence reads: CASSTDSPDTQYF. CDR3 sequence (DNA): TGTGCCAGCAGTACGGACAGTCCAGATACGCAGTATTTT.